One sample yielded the 26 T cell receptor beta chains listed below, sequenced in a study of response to subunit inactivated influenza vaccine. Via MiXCR, TCRdb re-called the RT-PCR reads, giving one row per CDR3 protein. The sample has over 400,000 distinct CDR3 sequences, approximately 13% seen once; the top ten hold around 13%. Material: PBMCs from blood, obtained roughly 48 days after vaccination. The origin of the receptors is a man between 45 and 60 years old who received an inactivated influenza vaccine.

The rearrangement uses TRBV6-2 or TRBV6-3 and TRBJ1-1; D possibly corresponds to TRBD1 (5 bases). Looked up from germline, CDR1 is MNHEY and CDR2 is SVGEGT. Trimming shortened V by 5 bases and J by 0 bases, and 13 bases separated the two germline ends. The CDR3 covers 15 residues. CDR3 sequence: CASSQMGGMNTEAFF. CDR3 coding DNA: TGTGCCAGCAGTCAAATGGGGGGGATGAACACTGAAGCTTTCTTT.

Concerning this clonotype: At one end the junction does not follow the germline gene, possibly because of a read error. The chain recombines TRBV24-1 with TRBJ2-5, with a tentative D call TRBD2 (7 bases). Germline assignment: CDR1 KGHDR and CDR2 SFDVKD. The CDR3 is 15 residues long. In DNA form, the CDR3 reads TGTGTCACCAGTGAGCCAGGCGGGGGCATCGAGACCCAGTACTTC. Its protein product is CVTSEPGGGIETQYF.

The sample holds a few counts of this clonotype. The V call is TRBV6-2 or TRBV6-3, the J call TRBJ2-7, with TRBD2 matching over 8 bases. Trimming took 6 bases from V and 4 from J; bases not matched to a gene: 11. This CDR3 contains 15 residues. Germline V CDR1 and CDR2: MNHEY, SVGEGT. CDR3 sequence: CASRPPGLGVYEQYF. The CDR3 DNA reads TGTGCCAGCAGACCTCCGGGACTAGGGGTGTACGAGCAGTACTTC.

The chain carries TRBV6-1 and TRBJ2-3; no clear D. Trimming left V 3 bases short and J 11 bases short, with 18 bases between. Per germline, CDR1 MNHNS and CDR2 SASEGT. CDR3 length: 14 residues. The CDR3 sequence: CASSDLLLTGMQYF. The CDR3 region has the DNA TGTGCCAGCAGTGACCTCTTACTTACGGGTATGCAGTATTTT.

This clonotype was detected only a few times. The chain couples TRBV5-6 to TRBJ1-4; TRBD1 agrees at 7 bases. Trimming at V came to 0 bases and at J to 10 bases, leaving 15 bases not matched to a gene. CDR3 length: 17 amino acids. Per the germline V gene, CDR1 is SGHDT and CDR2 is YYEEEE. CDR3 sequence (DNA): TGTGCCAGCAGCTTGGCAAGGGACAGCTTAGGTGTCGGAAAACTGTTTTTT. Residues: CASSLARDSLGVGKLFF.

In its sample, this clonotype was seen once. A clone one base away is much larger, so this may be a read error. The rearrangement joins TRBV4-2 to TRBJ2-2; a weak D match, TRBD2 (5 bases). Germline CDR1 reads LGHNA; CDR2 reads YNFKEQ. The CDR3 runs 15 residues. This CDR3 reads CASSQGDTNTGELYF. The CDR3 DNA reads as TGTGCCAGCAGCCAAGGAGACACGAACACCGGGGAGCTGTATTTT.

The chain couples TRBV12-3 or TRBV12-4 to TRBJ1-6; 7 bases align to TRBD1. The CDR3 consists of 13 residues. Losses at the gene ends were 9 bases for V and 10 bases for J; bases not matched to a gene: 9. This CDR3 reads CASSSTGASPLHF. The CDR3, as DNA: TGTGCCAGTTCGTCCACAGGGGCCTCACCCCTCCACTTT.

This clonotype came up a few times. The chain is built from TRBV7-9 and TRBJ2-3; D might be TRBD2 (6 bases). The CDR3 covers 15 residues. Germline CDR1 is SEHNR and CDR2 is FQNEAQ (reference sequence). Trimming removed 1 base at V and 14 bases at J, with 22 bases between. The CDR3 DNA sequence: TGTGCCAGCAGCTTAGGCCCTCCCCGGGACTCTCGGCCGTATTTT. This sequence encodes CASSLGPPRDSRPYF.

This clonotype came up a few times. The chain is built from TRBV4-2 and TRBJ2-7; D unresolved. The CDR3 consists of 15 residues. The germline gives CDR1 LGHNA, CDR2 YNFKEQ. V lost 1 base to trimming and J lost 0 bases, with 10 bases between them. Here the CDR3 DNA reads TGTGCCAGCAGCCAAGGTGGGTCCTACTCCTACGAGCAGTACTTC. It specifies CASSQGGSYSYEQYF.

This clonotype was seen more than once but under ten times. V usage is TRBV11-2 and J usage is TRBJ1-4; 8 positions match TRBD1. The CDR3 extends over 15 amino acids. Trimming took 5 bases from V and 4 from J; bases not matched to a gene: 6. From germline, CDR1 is SGHAT and CDR2 FQNNGV. CDR3 in amino acids: CASSTWGQVNEKLFF. CDR3 DNA sequence: TGTGCCAGCAGCACGTGGGGACAGGTTAATGAAAAACTGTTTTTT.

The table lists this clonotype with a few counts. This rearrangement joins TRBV5-8 to TRBJ1-5, with 8 bases that match TRBD1. Germline CDR1 is SGHTS and CDR2 is YDEGEE. With V trimmed by 4 bases and J by 0 bases, 6 bases remained unmatched. This CDR3 comprises 16 residues. CDR3 bases: TGTGCCAGCAGCCTTTGGACAGGGCATAGCAATCAGCCCCAGCATTTT. Encoded protein: CASSLWTGHSNQPQHF.

CDR3 sequence: CASSPRDKYDNEQFF. CDR3 in DNA: TGTGCCAGCAGCCCCCGGGACAAATACGACAATGAGCAGTTCTTC. This sequence joins TRBV7-9 and TRBJ2-1; TRBD1 is a possible D gene (6 bases). CDR3 size: 15 residues. The germline V and J ends were trimmed by 5 bases and 5 bases, with 16 bases remaining between them. Germline-derived CDR1 and CDR2 are SEHNR and FQNEAQ (reference sequence).

This clonotype was seen many times. The rearrangement uses TRBV20-1 and TRBJ2-7, with a possible D match to TRBD1 (6 bases). V was cut by 5 bases and J by 2 bases, with 19 bases left in between. The CDR3 contains 15 residues. From germline, CDR1 is DFQATT and CDR2 SNEGSKA (reference sequence). The CDR3 loop reads CSAPPHDRTPYEQYF. Here the CDR3 DNA reads TGCAGTGCTCCCCCTCACGACAGGACTCCCTACGAGCAGTACTTC.

V is TRBV28 and J is TRBJ2-5; perhaps TRBD2 as D (5 bases). Germline V gene data show CDR1 as MDHEN and CDR2 as SYDVKM. This CDR3 comprises 17 residues. With 1 base removed from V and 5 bases from J, the gap between germline ends came to 20 bases. CDR3 amino acids: CASSLSRLLGSWETQYF. CDR3 sequence (DNA): TGTGCCAGCAGTTTATCACGACTTCTTGGGAGCTGGGAGACCCAGTACTTC.

This clonotype was recorded at least ten times. The chain is built from TRBV12-3 or TRBV12-4 and TRBJ2-5; 14 bases fit TRBD2. The CDR3 loop spans 18 amino acids. V was clipped by 7 bases and J by 0 bases; unmatched bases: 10. The CDR3 reads CASTTGLAGGKYQETQYF. The CDR3 DNA reads as TGTGCCAGCACCACAGGACTAGCGGGAGGAAAATACCAAGAGACCCAGTACTTC.

The chain carries TRBV5-1 and TRBJ2-7, with 7 nucleotides matching TRBD1. Germline V CDR1 and CDR2: SGHRS, YFSETQ. V lost 3 bases and J lost 2; bases outside the gene matches: 14. This CDR3 contains 17 residues. CDR3 region: CASSSRPNRGSTYEQYF. CDR3 nucleotide sequence: TGCGCCAGCAGCTCCCGCCCGAACAGGGGCAGCACCTACGAGCAGTACTTC.

This clonotype occurred many times. The chain is built from TRBV5-1 and TRBJ2-7, with TRBD1 identical over 10 bases. The germline CDR1 and CDR2 sequences are SGHRS and YFSETQ. There are 14 residues in the CDR3. V gave up 4 bases and J gave up 4 bases; unmatched junction bases: 5. Here the CDR3 reads CASSQDRGWYEQYF. DNA of the CDR3: TGCGCCAGCAGCCAGGACAGGGGGTGGTACGAGCAGTACTTC.

This rearrangement joins TRBV12-3 or TRBV12-4 to TRBJ2-7; D uncertain. The CDR3 is made up of 13 amino acids. The V gene lost 2 bases and the J gene lost 6 bases, with 11 bases spanning the gap. The CDR3 sequence: CASSLSRGAEQYF. CDR3 sequence (DNA): TGTGCCAGCAGTTTAAGTCGAGGAGCCGAGCAGTACTTC.

The table lists this clonotype with many counts. The chain combines TRBV29-1 with TRBJ2-7; D perhaps matches TRBD1 (5 bases). This CDR3 has 13 residues. The ends were cut back, 4 bases at V and 2 bases at J, with 12 bases in the middle. Germline CDR1 SQVTM, CDR2 ANQGSEA. CDR3 bases: TGCAGCGTTGGCGGCAGGGCAACCTACGAGCAGTACTTC. Protein sequence: CSVGGRATYEQYF.

This clonotype was seen ten or more times. The rearrangement links TRBV7-9 to TRBJ2-3; tentatively, D is TRBD1 (7 bases). CDR1 is SEHNR and CDR2 is FQNEAQ in the germline V gene (reference sequence). The length of the CDR3 is 17 residues. Trimming removed 7 bases at V and 3 bases at J, with 23 bases between. This CDR3 reads CASKQDRVWEVTDTQYF. The CDR3 coding sequence is TGTGCCAGCAAACAAGACAGGGTATGGGAGGTGACAGATACGCAGTATTTT.

V and J are TRBV5-1 and TRBJ2-7, with D maybe TRBD2 (5 bases). V lost 4 bases and J lost 0, with 14 bases in between. Germline V gene lookup returns CDR1 SGHRS and CDR2 YFSETQ. CDR3 size: 15 residues. The CDR3 nucleotides read TGCGCCAGCAGCGTTCCGACTGGGAGCTCCTACGAGCAGTACTTC. Translating it yields CASSVPTGSSYEQYF.

This clonotype was counted only a few times. The rearrangement uses TRBV6-6 and TRBJ1-2, with D unclear. The V end lost 0 bases, the J end lost 7 bases, and 9 bases lay between the germline ends. The CDR3 sequence is 13 residues long. Germline V gives CDR1 MNHNY, CDR2 SVGAGI (reference sequence). CDR3: CASSYSTRGGYTF. In DNA form, the CDR3 reads TGTGCCAGCAGTTACTCGACGCGGGGTGGCTACACCTTC.

This clonotype has at least ten counts. CDR3 in DNA: TGTGCCAGCAGCTCTCCTCCGGAGAGTACGGGCTACACCTTC. It encodes CASSSPPESTGYTF. The gene calls are TRBV7-9 and TRBJ1-2; no definite D call. The germline CDR1 and CDR2 sequences are SEHNR and FQNEAQ (reference sequence). V dropped 4 bases and J dropped 8 bases, with 17 bases sitting between them. The CDR3 is 14 residues long.

This clonotype showed up just a few times. The gene calls are TRBV11-2 and TRBJ2-3, with TRBD2 identical over 9 bases. J gave up 1 base and V 1 base, and 3 bases lay outside the gene matches. The germline CDR1 and CDR2 sequences are SGHAT and FQNNGV. CDR3 length equals 16 residues. Here the CDR3 DNA reads TGTGCCAGCAGCTTAGCGTCTAGCGGGGGCACAGATACGCAGTATTTT. The encoded protein is CASSLASSGGTDTQYF.

This clonotype was detected only a few times. V usage is TRBV7-9 and J usage is TRBJ2-7; TRBD2 aligns across 13 bases. Germline V lookup: CDR1 SEHNR, CDR2 FQNEAQ (reference sequence). This CDR3 has 15 residues. Losses at the gene ends were 7 bases for V and 5 bases for J; bases not matched to a gene: 8. The CDR3 sequence is CASTPRLAGGHEQYF. DNA of the CDR3: TGTGCCAGCACCCCCCGACTAGCGGGAGGACACGAGCAGTACTTC.

The genes are TRBV2 and TRBJ1-2; TRBD1 agrees at 7 bases. The germline V gene has CDR1 SNHLY and CDR2 FYNNEI. The CDR3 length is 13 residues. The V gene end was trimmed by 7 bases and the J gene end by 3 bases; junction bases not matched to a gene: 5. The CDR3 DNA reads as TGTGCCAGCACTCTTACAGGGGACTATGGCTACACCTTC. It codes for CASTLTGDYGYTF.